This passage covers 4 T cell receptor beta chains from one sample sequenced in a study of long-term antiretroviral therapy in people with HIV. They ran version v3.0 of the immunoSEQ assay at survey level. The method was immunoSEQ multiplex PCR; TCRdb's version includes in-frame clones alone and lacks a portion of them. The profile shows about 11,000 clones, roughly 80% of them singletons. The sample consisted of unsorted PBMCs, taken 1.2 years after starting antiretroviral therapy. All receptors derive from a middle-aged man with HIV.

In nucleotides, the CDR3 is TGCGCCAGCAGCTTGGAAACAGCCTACAATGAGCAGTTCTTC. Translating gives CASSLETAYNEQFF. This chain links TRBV5-1 with TRBJ2-1; D gene unclear. The germline V and J ends were trimmed by 0 bases and 2 bases, with 6 bases remaining between them. Germline V gene data show CDR1 as SGHRS and CDR2 as YFSETQ. The length of the CDR3 is 14 residues.

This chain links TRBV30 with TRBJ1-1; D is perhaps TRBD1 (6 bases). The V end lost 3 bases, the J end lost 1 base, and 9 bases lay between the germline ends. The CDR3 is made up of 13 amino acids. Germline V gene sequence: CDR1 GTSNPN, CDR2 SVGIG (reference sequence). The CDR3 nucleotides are TGTGCCTGGAGAGTAGGGGGGAACACTGAAGCTTTCTTT. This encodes CAWRVGGNTEAFF.

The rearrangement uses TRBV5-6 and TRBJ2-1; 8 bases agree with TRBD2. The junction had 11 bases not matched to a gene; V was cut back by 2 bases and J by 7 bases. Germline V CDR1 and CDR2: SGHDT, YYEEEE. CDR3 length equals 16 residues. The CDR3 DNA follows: TGTGCCAGCAGCTTTGGTCTAGCGGGCGCTAGGAATGAGCAGTTCTTC. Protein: CASSFGLAGARNEQFF. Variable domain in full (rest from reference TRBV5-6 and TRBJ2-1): DAGVTQSPTHLIKTRGQQVTLRCSPKSGHDTVSWYQQALGQGPQFIFQYYEEEERQRGNFPDRFSGHQFPNYSSELNVNALLLGDSALYLCASSFGLAGARNEQFFGPGTRLTVL.

The CDR3 nucleotides are TGCAGCGTTGAGGAACAGGGGTACGAGCAGTACTTC. Translation gives CSVEEQGYEQYF. The rearrangement links TRBV29-1 to TRBJ2-7; 7 bases align to TRBD1. The CDR3 consists of 12 residues. Germline CDR1 and CDR2: SQVTM and ANQGSEA. The trim removed 3 bases at V and 4 bases at J, leaving 3 bases unmatched.